This entry lists 20 T cell receptor beta chains sequenced from one sample in a study of blood T cells in healthy people across ages. Together with a sample-barcoded 5' primer, a J-beta primer mix was included in a second PCR lasting about 6 to 12 cycles. TCRdb redid the calling of the 5' RACE reads with MiXCR, one entry per CDR3 protein. The sample includes 800,000 or so distinct CDR3 sequences, 25% of them seen just once. Another study also made use of these data, one on T cells of mothers and their children.

Source material: blood. These receptor sequences come from a boy aged 5-17 years in good health.

This clonotype was found a few times. The rearrangement links TRBV24-1 to TRBJ2-1, with TRBD2 identical over 11 bases. The CDR3 sequence is 16 residues long. Losses at the gene ends were 4 bases for V and 3 bases for J; bases not matched to a gene: 4. Germline V gene sequence: CDR1 KGHDR, CDR2 SFDVKD. The CDR3 sequence is CATSDRTSGLYNEQFF. In DNA, the CDR3 is TGTGCCACCAGTGACCGGACTAGCGGGCTCTACAATGAGCAGTTCTTC.

Only a few counts were recorded for this clonotype. CDR3 sequence: CSVVAEDYYGYTF. DNA for the CDR3: TGCAGCGTTGTGGCAGAGGATTACTATGGCTACACCTTC. The chain has TRBV29-1 and TRBJ1-2; D gene uncertain. V was clipped by 4 bases and J by 3 bases, with 12 bases between them. CDR3 length: 13 residues. Germline V gene lookup returns CDR1 SQVTM and CDR2 ANQGSEA.

The sample holds a few counts of this clonotype. The V and J genes are TRBV7-9 and TRBJ1-2; no firm D call. Germline lookup yields CDR1 SEHNR and CDR2 FQNEAQ (reference sequence). This CDR3 has 13 residues. The V and J ends lost 1 base and 7 bases respectively, with 10 bases between them. The DNA of the CDR3 is TGTGCCAGCAGCTTAGAGATGTCTGGTGGCTACACCTTC. The encoded protein is CASSLEMSGGYTF.

This clonotype was seen only a few times. The chain links TRBV7-9 to TRBJ2-5, with 7 bases matching TRBD1. Germline loops: CDR1 SEHNR, CDR2 FQNEAQ (reference sequence). CDR3 length equals 14 residues. With 4 bases clipped from V and 11 bases from J, the junction kept 13 bases outside the gene matches. The CDR3 is CASSYRDRALEQYF. DNA of the CDR3: TGTGCCAGCAGCTACCGGGACAGAGCCCTTGAGCAGTACTTC.

The chain has TRBV5-6 and TRBJ1-4, with D unresolved. Trimming removed 2 bases at V and 0 bases at J, with 11 bases between. Germline assignment: CDR1 SGHDT and CDR2 YYEEEE. CDR3 length: 16 residues. CDR3 DNA sequence: TGTGCCAGCAGCTTTTGGGCGGGAGCAACTAATGAAAAACTGTTTTTT. It yields the protein CASSFWAGATNEKLFF.

The chain links TRBV6-2 or TRBV6-3 to TRBJ1-5, with 7 bases matching TRBD1. The CDR3 is 17 amino acids. Germline V gene sequence: CDR1 MNHEY, CDR2 SVGEGT. The V gene end was trimmed by 5 bases and the J gene end by 0 bases; junction bases not matched to a gene: 10. The CDR3 is CASSRTGGGYSNQPQHF. CDR3 nucleotide sequence: TGTGCCAGCAGTCGGACAGGAGGGGGTTATAGCAATCAGCCCCAGCATTTT.

The chain combines TRBV30 with TRBJ2-5; D possibly corresponds to TRBD2 (5 bases). The CDR3 has 13 residues. CDR1 and CDR2 from the germline V gene are GTSNPN and SVGIG (reference sequence). V shed 1 base and J shed 3 bases, with 9 bases lying between them. CDR3 amino acids: CAWSAGWKETQYF. The CDR3 DNA is TGTGCCTGGAGTGCGGGATGGAAAGAGACCCAGTACTTC.

The V gene is TRBV6-2 or TRBV6-3, the J gene TRBJ1-2; D unresolved. Germline assignment: CDR1 MNHEY and CDR2 SVGEGT. The CDR3 runs 13 residues. Trimming shortened V by 5 bases and J by 3 bases, and 10 bases separated the two germline ends. Here the CDR3 reads CASSLSTHYGYTF. The CDR3 DNA is TGTGCCAGCAGTCTCTCGACTCACTATGGCTACACCTTC.

In this sample, this clonotype turned up a few times. V is TRBV19 and J is TRBJ1-5; no definite D call. Germline V gene sequence: CDR1 LNHDA, CDR2 SQIVND (reference sequence). The CDR3 extends over 15 amino acids. Trimming took off 7 bases at V and 0 bases at J, with 13 bases between the two ends. The CDR3 spells CASKFAIDSNQPQHF. In DNA, the CDR3 is TGTGCCAGTAAGTTCGCCATCGATAGCAATCAGCCCCAGCATTTT.

V gene TRBV7-2 combines with J gene TRBJ2-2, with D possibly matching TRBD2 (5 bases). CDR3 length: 15 amino acids. From germline, CDR1 is SGHTA and CDR2 FQGNSA. V lost 1 base and J 4 bases, leaving 10 bases between the germline ends. This chain's CDR3 is CASSLGGRGTGELFF. The CDR3 DNA follows: TGTGCCAGCAGCTTAGGAGGGCGCGGCACCGGGGAGCTGTTTTTT.

This clonotype appeared a few times. The chain links TRBV20-1 to TRBJ1-1; 7 bases are a match to TRBD1. After removal of 5 bases from V and 1 base from J, the junction contained 4 bases not matched to a gene. This CDR3 contains 13 residues. The germline V gene has CDR1 DFQATT and CDR2 SNEGSKA (reference sequence). CDR3 bases: TGCAGTGCTGAGGACAGGAGGAACACTGAAGCTTTCTTT. This encodes CSAEDRRNTEAFF.

The chain has TRBV4-1 and TRBJ2-7, with a tentative D call TRBD1 (6 bases). V was shortened by 1 base and J by 3 bases, with 10 bases between the two germline ends. CDR1 MGHRA and CDR2 YSYEKL come from the germline V gene. This CDR3 has 14 residues. In DNA, the CDR3 is TGCGCCAGCAGCCAAGTTCCAGGGGTCTACGAGCAGTACTTC. Amino acids: CASSQVPGVYEQYF.

This clonotype was seen repeatedly, ten times or more. The chain couples TRBV7-2 to TRBJ2-5; 8 positions agree with TRBD2. The V gene's germline CDR1 is SGHTA and CDR2 FQGNSA. The CDR3 consists of 14 residues. J lost 3 bases, V lost 5 bases, and 5 bases had no gene match. The CDR3, as DNA: TGTGCCAGCAGCCGAACTAGCGGTAAAGAGACCCAGTACTTC. It is translated as CASSRTSGKETQYF.

This sequence joins TRBV7-2 and TRBJ2-5; D possibly corresponds to TRBD2 (6 bases). The germline V gene has CDR1 SGHTA and CDR2 FQGNSA. The CDR3 totals 15 residues. Trimming took 5 bases from V and 5 from J, leaving 18 bases between them. As DNA, the CDR3 is TGTGCCAGCAGCACCAGGGACTTCCTCGGGGAGACCCAGTACTTC. It is translated as CASSTRDFLGETQYF.

This clonotype was seen more than once but under ten times. The CDR3 bases are TGCAGCGTTGAAGATTGGGGGGGGAATACCTACGAGCAGTACTTC. This codes for CSVEDWGGNTYEQYF. The rearrangement links TRBV29-1 to TRBJ2-7, with 7 bases lining up with TRBD2. The CDR3 contains 15 residues. V shed 0 bases and J 2 bases; nucleotides not matched to a gene: 7. Per germline, CDR1 SQVTM and CDR2 ANQGSEA.

The J gene is TRBJ2-5, the V gene TRBV5-1; 9 bases align to TRBD1. V trimming: 4 bases; J trimming: 11 bases; junction bases outside the gene matches: 15. The CDR3 has 15 amino acids. Per germline, CDR1 SGHRS and CDR2 YFSETQ. CDR3 in DNA: TGCGCCAGCAGCCAGGGACAGGGCTCCAGCGGGGAGCAGTACTTC. This sequence encodes CASSQGQGSSGEQYF.

A few counts support this clonotype. This rearrangement joins TRBV25-1 to TRBJ2-2; TRBD1 aligns across 8 bases. The CDR3 is 15 residues long. Germline values: CDR1 MGHDK, CDR2 SYGVNS. Trimming removed 4 bases from V and 6 bases from J; junction bases left unmatched: 7. CDR3 sequence: CASSVTGVISGELFF. The CDR3 region has the DNA TGTGCCAGCAGTGTGACAGGGGTCATATCCGGGGAGCTGTTTTTT. Supplemented by reference TRBV25-1 and TRBJ2-2, the full variable domain reads EADIYQTPRYLVIGTGKKITLECSQTMGHDKMYWYQQDPGMELHLIHYSYGVNSTEKGDLSSESTVSRIRTEHFPLTLESARPSHTSQYLCASSVTGVISGELFFGEGSRLTVL.

Only a few counts were recorded for this clonotype. V and J are TRBV4-3 and TRBJ2-7, with D possibly matching TRBD1 (8 bases). Germline CDR1 is LGHNA and CDR2 is YSLEER. V was trimmed by 1 base and J by 3 bases, leaving 16 bases between them. The CDR3 spans 16 residues. Here the CDR3 reads CASSQVPTGEGYEQYF. The CDR3 DNA sequence: TGCGCCAGCAGCCAAGTCCCGACAGGGGAGGGCTACGAGCAGTACTTC.

J is TRBJ2-3 and V is TRBV20-1, with 8 bases identical to TRBD1. This CDR3 is built from 13 residues. Germline V gene sequence: CDR1 DFQATT, CDR2 SNEGSKA (reference sequence). J gave up 5 bases and V 6 bases, and 7 bases lay outside the gene matches. The CDR3 loop reads CSAGGQEGDTQYF. The CDR3 DNA follows: TGCAGTGCGGGGGGACAGGAGGGAGATACGCAGTATTTT.

CDR3 in amino acids: CASSPPTAVSGRQETQYF. CDR3 DNA: TGTGCCAGCAGCCCCCCAACAGCTGTTAGCGGTAGACAAGAGACCCAGTACTTC. The genes are TRBV9 and TRBJ2-5; D perhaps matches TRBD2 (6 bases). The CDR3 has 18 residues. The V and J ends lost 4 bases and 2 bases respectively, with 24 bases between them. Germline CDR1 reads SGDLS; CDR2 reads YYNGEE.